One and the same sample provided the 31 T cell receptor beta chains below, sequenced in a study of shared clonotypes between healthy human individuals. Assay: immunoSEQ multiplex PCR; the TCRdb copy retains only in-frame clones and omits some. The sample shows 400,000 to 600,000 clones, about 76% of them seen only once. Sequenced sample: PBMCs. The receptors originated from a woman aged 35 to 49 in good health. Some clones in this sample may be carry-over from other donors' samples.

The V and J genes are TRBV11-2 and TRBJ1-1, with TRBD1 identical over 8 bases. The germline gives CDR1 SGHAT, CDR2 FQNNGV. This CDR3 contains 14 residues. J lost 6 bases, V lost 1 base, and 4 bases had no gene match. CDR3 amino acids: CASSLVSQGAEAFF. The CDR3 DNA is TGTGCCAGCAGCTTAGTCTCACAGGGGGCTGAAGCTTTCTTT. Full variable domain (rest looked up from reference TRBV11-2 and TRBJ1-1): EAGVAQSPRYKIIEKRQSVAFWCNPISGHATLYWYQQILGQGPKLLIQFQNNGVVDDSQLPKDRFSAERLKGVDSTLKIQPAKLEDSAVYLCASSLVSQGAEAFFGQGTRLTVV.

The genes are TRBV6-5 and TRBJ2-7; D perhaps matches TRBD2 (5 bases). Trimming took off 4 bases at V and 3 bases at J, with 19 bases between the two ends. CDR3 length: 16 amino acids. The germline V gene encodes CDR1 MNHEY and CDR2 SVGAGI. The CDR3 coding sequence is TGTGCCAGCAGTTCCCCGGCCGGGGAGACATTCTACGAGCAGTACTTC. Its translation: CASSSPAGETFYEQYF.

The rearrangement joins TRBV2 to TRBJ2-7, with TRBD1 matching over 7 bases. With V trimmed by 7 bases and J by 6 bases, 6 bases remained unmatched. The germline CDR1 and CDR2 sequences are SNHLY and FYNNEI. The CDR3 runs 12 residues. CDR3 residues: CASKRQGGEQYF. For the CDR3, the DNA is TGTGCCAGCAAAAGACAGGGCGGCGAGCAGTACTTC.

A few counts support this clone. The chain combines TRBV4-2 with TRBJ2-5, with TRBD2 matching over 11 bases. Germline-derived CDR1 and CDR2 are LGHNA and YNFKEQ. V was pared by 2 bases and J by 0 bases, with 5 bases of the junction left unmatched. CDR3 length: 17 residues. The CDR3 spells CASSQPLAGGHQETQYF. Here the CDR3 DNA reads TGTGCCAGCAGCCAACCCCTAGCGGGAGGCCACCAAGAGACCCAGTACTTC.

The gene calls are TRBV15 and TRBJ2-1, with TRBD2 matching 9 bases. CDR3 length: 16 amino acids. After removal of 3 bases from V and 10 bases from J, the junction contained 13 bases not matched to a gene. Germline CDR1 is LNHNV and CDR2 is YYDKDF (reference sequence). This CDR3 reads CATSSTAGGPSLEQFF. CDR3 DNA sequence: TGTGCCACCAGCAGCACTGCGGGAGGGCCCTCTCTCGAGCAGTTCTTC.

The chain has TRBV7-9 and TRBJ1-1; TRBD1 might be the D (6 bases). The V gene lost 0 bases and the J gene lost 6 bases, with 20 bases spanning the gap. Germline-derived CDR1 and CDR2 are SEHNR and FQNEAQ (reference sequence). The CDR3 loop spans 17 amino acids. The CDR3 loop reads CASSLARGPGDTAEAFF. The CDR3 region has the DNA TGTGCCAGCAGCTTAGCGCGGGGACCAGGGGATACGGCTGAAGCTTTCTTT.

Only a few counts were recorded for this clone. Other nucleotide sequences in the sample specify the same CDR3. This chain connects TRBV11-3 to TRBJ2-7; 9 nucleotides align to TRBD2. CDR1 is SGHNT, CDR2 YENEEA, per germline. The V and J ends lost 1 base and 2 bases, in that order; junction bases with no gene match: 3. The CDR3 runs to 15 residues. The CDR3 DNA is TGTGCCAGCAGCTTAGCTAGCGGGGAAACCTACGAGCAGTACTTC. This codes for CASSLASGETYEQYF. The full variable domain, with the rest looked up from reference TRBV11-3 and TRBJ2-7, is EAGVVQSPRYKIIEKKQPVAFWCNPISGHNTLYWYLQNLGQGPELLIRYENEEAVDDSQLPKDRFSAERLKGVDSTLKIQPAELGDSAVYLCASSLASGETYEQYFGPGTRLTVT.

The V call is TRBV1, the J call TRBJ2-5; the table calls TRBD2, which could not be checked here. The J call is doubtful: the DNA matches TRBJ2-7 better. TRBV1 is described as a pseudogene. The CDR3 sequence is 19 residues long. The CDR3 sequence: CTSSHLGLAGRGSSYEQYF. The DNA for the CDR3 is TGCACCAGCAGCCACCTGGGACTAGCGGGAAGAGGAAGCTCCTACGAGCAGTACTTC.

The J gene is TRBJ2-7, the V gene TRBV2; D remains unclear. V gave up 1 base and J gave up 0 bases, with 13 bases separating them. CDR3 length: 16 residues. Germline V gene sequence: CDR1 SNHLY, CDR2 FYNNEI. In DNA, the CDR3 is TGTGCCAGCAGTGAAGGGGCAGCTACCAACTCCTACGAGCAGTACTTC. This encodes CASSEGAATNSYEQYF.

This rearrangement joins TRBV10-3 to TRBJ2-5, with a possible D match to TRBD2 (5 bases). Germline CDR1 is ENHRY and CDR2 is SYGVKD. V lost 2 bases and J 5 bases, leaving 12 bases between the germline ends. CDR3 length: 14 amino acids. CDR3 in DNA: TGTGCCATCAGTGAGGTACAGCGAGGGGAGACCCAGTACTTC. Its protein is CAISEVQRGETQYF.

The chain employs TRBV6-4 and TRBJ2-3; 12 nucleotides agree with TRBD2. The J segment lost 4 bases and the V segment lost 2 bases, leaving 16 bases of the junction unmatched. Germline loops: CDR1 MRHNA, CDR2 SNTAGT. The CDR3 runs to 20 residues. CDR3 amino acids: CASSDPRLAGVLFWPDTQYF. In DNA, the CDR3 is TGTGCCAGCAGTGACCCGAGACTAGCGGGAGTTCTTTTTTGGCCAGATACGCAGTATTTT.

The rearrangement joins TRBV5-1 to TRBJ2-7; D is perhaps TRBD1 (6 bases). The CDR3 sequence is 15 residues long. The V and J ends lost 1 base and 4 bases respectively, with 15 bases between them. The germline V gene has CDR1 SGHRS and CDR2 YFSETQ. The CDR3 loop reads CASSLQLGAIYEQYF. In DNA, the CDR3 is TGCGCCAGCAGCTTGCAACTGGGGGCTATTTACGAGCAGTACTTC.

The chain joins TRBV7-2 to TRBJ2-1; D perhaps matches TRBD1 (5 bases). CDR3 length equals 16 residues. Per germline, CDR1 SGHTA and CDR2 FQGNSA. V lost 1 base, J lost 1 base, and 11 bases lay in between. As DNA, the CDR3 is TGTGCCAGCAGCTTAGAGGGGTATGCGTCCTACAATGAGCAGTTCTTC. Translation: CASSLEGYASYNEQFF. The full variable domain, in which reference TRBV7-2 and TRBJ2-1 provide the parts outside the CDR3, is GAGVSQSPSNKVTEKGKDVELRCDPISGHTALYWYRQSLGQGLEFLIYFQGNSAPDKSGLPSDRFSAERTGGSVSTLTIQRTQQEDSAVYLCASSLEGYASYNEQFFGPGTRLTVL.

This chain uses TRBV5-1 with TRBJ2-3, with D unclear. V was cut by 0 bases and J by 0 bases, with 11 bases left in between. From germline, CDR1 is SGHRS and CDR2 YFSETQ. This CDR3 is built from 16 residues. The CDR3 reads CASSLGAISSTDTQYF. The CDR3 DNA reads as TGCGCCAGCAGCTTGGGGGCCATCTCTAGCACAGATACGCAGTATTTT.

This clone showed up many times. This chain links TRBV19 with TRBJ1-1; 10 nucleotides match TRBD1. Germline CDR1 LNHDA, CDR2 SQIVND (reference sequence). This CDR3 contains 14 residues. The V gene end was trimmed by 5 bases and the J gene end by 4 bases; junction bases not matched to a gene: 4. In DNA, the CDR3 is TGTGCCAGTAGTCCTCGGACAGGGGGCACTGAAGCTTTCTTT. Encoded protein: CASSPRTGGTEAFF.

The CDR3 nucleotides are TGTGCCAGCAGCAGCGACAGGGTCAGTGAGACCCAGTACTTC. Protein: CASSSDRVSETQYF. The V and J genes are TRBV11-2 and TRBJ2-5, with 7 bases lining up with TRBD1. CDR1 SGHAT and CDR2 FQNNGV come from the germline V gene. The ends lost 5 bases at V and 5 bases at J; junction bases unmatched: 8. The CDR3 loop spans 14 amino acids. Complete variable domain (other parts from reference TRBV11-2 and TRBJ2-5): EAGVAQSPRYKIIEKRQSVAFWCNPISGHATLYWYQQILGQGPKLLIQFQNNGVVDDSQLPKDRFSAERLKGVDSTLKIQPAKLEDSAVYLCASSSDRVSETQYFGPGTRLLVL.

The rearrangement links TRBV27 to TRBJ1-5; possible D gene TRBD1, 5 bases. Trimming removed 3 bases from V and 9 bases from J, with 12 bases in between. Germline values: CDR1 MNHEY, CDR2 SMNVEV (reference sequence). The CDR3 totals 13 residues. The CDR3, as DNA: TGTGCCAGCAGTTTGGGGCCAGGTCGGCCCCAGCATTTT. It encodes CASSLGPGRPQHF.

This clone was detected only a few times. For the CDR3, the DNA is TGTGCCAGCAGCGCCCCAGGGCCGTCGGGCACTGAAGCTTTCTTT. It translates to CASSAPGPSGTEAFF. V usage is TRBV7-9 and J usage is TRBJ1-1; a weak D match, TRBD1 (5 bases). Trimming shortened V by 5 bases and J by 4 bases, and 17 bases separated the two germline ends. CDR3 size: 15 residues. Germline CDR1 reads SEHNR; CDR2 reads FQNEAQ (reference sequence).

The V call is TRBV7-2, the J call TRBJ1-2; 9 bases fit TRBD1. J gave up 8 bases and V 4 bases, and 8 bases lay outside the gene matches. The CDR3 is 14 amino acids. Germline V gene data show CDR1 as SGHTA and CDR2 as FQGNSA. The CDR3 region is CASSWRDRAVGYTF. CDR3 DNA sequence: TGTGCCAGCAGCTGGAGGGACAGGGCAGTCGGCTACACCTTC.

The chain uses TRBV5-1 and TRBJ2-3; 12 bases fit TRBD2. V shed 4 bases and J 5 bases; nucleotides not matched to a gene: 2. Germline assignment: CDR1 SGHRS and CDR2 YFSETQ. This CDR3 is built from 14 residues. As DNA, the CDR3 is TGCGCCAGCAGCCCTAGCGGGAGGGGAGATACGCAGTATTTT. Protein sequence: CASSPSGRGDTQYF.

V usage is TRBV19 and J usage is TRBJ2-7; 8 positions agree with TRBD1. Germline loops: CDR1 LNHDA, CDR2 SQIVND (reference sequence). This CDR3 has 14 residues. V lost 5 bases, J lost 2 bases, and 5 bases stayed unmatched. The CDR3 sequence is CASSPGQATYEQYF. The CDR3 coding sequence is TGTGCCAGTAGTCCGGGACAGGCAACCTACGAGCAGTACTTC.

This chain links TRBV28 with TRBJ2-4, with D unclear. With 3 bases removed from V and 0 bases from J, the gap between germline ends came to 9 bases. The germline V gene has CDR1 MDHEN and CDR2 SYDVKM. The CDR3 consists of 15 residues. CDR3 nucleotide sequence: TGTGCCAGCAGTTTTGTGGGGTTAGCCAAAAACATTCAGTACTTC. Translation: CASSFVGLAKNIQYF.

This clone occurred many times. The rearrangement joins TRBV9 to TRBJ2-2; no clear D gene. Germline V gene sequence: CDR1 SGDLS, CDR2 YYNGEE. Trimming removed 2 bases from V and 6 bases from J, with 5 bases in between. The CDR3 length is 12 residues. CDR3 bases: TGTGCCAGCAGCGTTAACCCCGGGGAGCTGTTTTTT. Translated: CASSVNPGELFF. Full variable domain (remainder filled in from reference TRBV9 and TRBJ2-2): DSGVTQTPKHLITATGQRVTLRCSPRSGDLSVYWYQQSLDQGLQFLIQYYNGEERAKGNILERFSAQQFPDLHSELNLSSLELGDSALYFCASSVNPGELFFGEGSRLTVL.

This clone turned up a few times. Other DNA sequences from this sample encode an identical CDR3 as well. The chain is built from TRBV18 and TRBJ2-3; the D is unclear. The germline CDR1 and CDR2 sequences are KGHSH and LQKENI. CDR3 length equals 13 residues. With 0 bases removed from V and 0 bases from J, the gap between germline ends came to 1 base. The CDR3 loop is CASSPPSTDTQYF. The DNA of the CDR3 is TGTGCCAGCTCACCACCGAGCACAGATACGCAGTATTTT.

As DNA, the CDR3 is TGTGCCAGTAGTATAATGGACCGAGGCACCGGGGAGCTGTTTTTT. Amino acids: CASSIMDRGTGELFF. The V and J genes are TRBV19 and TRBJ2-2; D unresolved. In germline, CDR1 is LNHDA, CDR2 SQIVND (reference sequence). Trimming took 2 bases from V and 4 from J, leaving 11 bases between them. CDR3 length: 15 residues.

The chain uses TRBV30 and TRBJ2-7, with 9 bases lining up with TRBD1. Looked up from germline, CDR1 is GTSNPN and CDR2 is SVGIG (reference sequence). This CDR3 is built from 13 residues. V lost 0 bases and J lost 4; bases outside the gene matches: 1. CDR3 coding DNA: TGTGCCTGGAGTGTGGGACAGGGTTACGAGCAGTACTTC. This gives the protein CAWSVGQGYEQYF.

The J gene is TRBJ2-7, the V gene TRBV6-4; D possibly corresponds to TRBD2 (7 bases). The V and J ends lost 8 bases and 0 bases respectively, with 14 bases between them. This CDR3 region has 14 residues. The V gene's germline CDR1 is MRHNA and CDR2 SNTAGT. CDR3: CASCGGASSYEQYF. The CDR3, as DNA: TGTGCCAGCTGTGGGGGGGCATCCTCCTACGAGCAGTACTTC.

On this clone itself: This specimen includes other DNA sequences encoding the same CDR3. The chain has TRBV28 and TRBJ2-5, with no clear D. CDR3 length: 14 amino acids. Germline V gene lookup returns CDR1 MDHEN and CDR2 SYDVKM. Trimming cost V 2 bases and J 1 base, with 8 bases left between them. CDR3 coding DNA: TGTGCCAGCAGTTTAGGGTACTCCCAAGAGACCCAGTACTTC. Encoded protein: CASSLGYSQETQYF.

The chain links TRBV9 to TRBJ1-2; D may be TRBD1 (5 bases). The CDR3 has 13 residues. Trimming took 0 bases from V and 4 from J, leaving 7 bases between them. Per germline, CDR1 SGDLS and CDR2 YYNGEE. CDR3 DNA sequence: TGTGCCAGCAGCGTAGACGGGGGCTATGGCTACACCTTC. Amino acid sequence: CASSVDGGYGYTF.

The rearrangement uses TRBV7-2 and TRBJ1-1; a possible D gene is TRBD1 (6 bases). V lost 3 bases and J 4 bases, leaving 9 bases between the germline ends. Germline V gene data show CDR1 as SGHTA and CDR2 as FQGNSA. The CDR3 spans 13 residues. CDR3 amino acids: CASSFQGFTEAFF. The DNA of the CDR3 is TGTGCCAGCAGCTTTCAGGGGTTCACTGAAGCTTTCTTT.

This chain uses TRBV2 with TRBJ1-3; no definite D call. V was pared by 2 bases and J by 0 bases, with 14 bases between. This CDR3 contains 17 residues. In germline, CDR1 is SNHLY, CDR2 FYNNEI. The CDR3 sequence: CASSEYLADYSGNTIYF. CDR3 nucleotides: TGTGCCAGCAGTGAATATCTTGCAGACTACTCTGGAAACACCATATATTTT.